The sequence of this T cell receptor beta chain was determined in a study of metastatic and nonmetastatic thyroid tumors. Study background: Across peripheral blood and tumor or nodule tissue samples taken from malignant and benign thyroid patients, the repertoires were compared with one another.

Among the patients, none had received any treatment before thyroid surgery. TCRdb re-processed the PCR reads through MiXCR. The sample comprises about 38,000 clones, 25% to 30% of which are singletons, and approximately 11% rests with the top ten. This clone was seen a handful of times. Its antigen is undetermined. Study-level points and caveats: When malignant thyroid tumors were compared with benign nodules, TCR beta diversity was reportedly significantly higher in the malignant tumors. This held in both blood and tumor samples.

Looked up from germline, CDR1 is LNHDA and CDR2 is SQIVND (reference sequence). This CDR3 comprises 15 residues. The V gene lost 2 bases and the J gene lost 6 bases, with 11 bases spanning the gap. The TCR was taken from a male donor with papillary thyroid cancer or a benign thyroid nodule (not recorded which). Some clones in this sample may be carry-over from other donors' samples. Input material: blood. This chain links TRBV19 with TRBJ1-6; D gene ambiguous. The CDR3 bases are TGTGCCAGTAGTATATCATTGGTGACTAATTCACCCCTCCACTTT. This sequence encodes CASSISLVTNSPLHF.